The 25 T cell receptor beta chains below come from one sample, sequenced in a study of blood T cell repertoires in COVID-19. This table comes from immunoSEQ multiplex PCR, and its TCRdb copy is limited to in-frame clones, with some not included. The table shows about 300,000 clones, with 89% occurring only once. The sample consisted of peripheral blood. These receptors were obtained from a man aged 18 to 30 who had recovered from COVID-19.

This chain links TRBV9 with TRBJ2-7, with D possibly being TRBD2 (6 bases). The CDR3 loop spans 17 amino acids. Trimming took off 1 base at V and 4 bases at J, with 21 bases between the two ends. Germline V lookup: CDR1 SGDLS, CDR2 YYNGEE. CDR3 region: CASSVKLASSLGYEQYF. The CDR3 DNA reads as TGTGCCAGCAGCGTAAAACTAGCCTCTTCCCTCGGTTACGAGCAGTACTTC.

The rearrangement links TRBV5-1 to TRBJ2-4; 8 nucleotides match TRBD2. CDR3 size: 14 residues. Germline trimming cut 6 bases from V and 7 bases from J; bases unmatched to any gene: 9. The germline V gene encodes CDR1 SGHRS and CDR2 YFSETQ. Here the CDR3 DNA reads TGCGCCAGCACCCAAACCGGGGGGGCGAACATTCAGTACTTC. This encodes CASTQTGGANIQYF.

This chain connects TRBV2 to TRBJ2-5, with 8 bases identical to TRBD2. J gave up 7 bases and V 5 bases, and 6 bases lay outside the gene matches. Germline V lookup: CDR1 SNHLY, CDR2 FYNNEI. CDR3 length equals 13 residues. The CDR3 spells CASSSREGGTQYF. The CDR3 DNA reads as TGTGCCAGCAGTTCCCGGGAGGGAGGGACCCAGTACTTC. Full variable domain (missing parts from reference TRBV2 and TRBJ2-5): EPEVTQTPSHQVTQMGQEVILRCVPISNHLYFYWYRQILGQKVEFLVSFYNNEISEKSEIFDDQFSVERPDGSNFTLKIRSTKLEDSAMYFCASSSREGGTQYFGPGTRLLVL.

The rearrangement joins TRBV6-1 to TRBJ2-1; D remains ambiguous. Per the germline V gene, CDR1 is MNHNS and CDR2 is SASEGT. Trimming cost V 2 bases and J 2 bases, with 10 bases left between them. The CDR3 contains 15 residues. In DNA form, the CDR3 reads TGTGCCAGCAGTGAATGGCAGTCCCCCTACAATGAGCAGTTCTTC. Protein: CASSEWQSPYNEQFF.

This clone has a single count. This chain joins TRBV11-3 and TRBJ1-1; no firm D call. Germline values: CDR1 SGHNT, CDR2 YENEEA. Trimming removed 5 bases from V and 4 bases from J, with 14 bases in between. This CDR3 comprises 14 residues. For the CDR3, the DNA is TGTGCCAGCAGCCTGGGCCCCGGCCTCACTGAAGCTTTCTTT. Its translation: CASSLGPGLTEAFF.

The chain employs TRBV6-4 and TRBJ2-7; 14 bases align to TRBD2. Germline CDR1 is MRHNA and CDR2 is SNTAGT. The CDR3 length is 14 residues. With V trimmed by 6 bases and J by 6 bases, 4 bases remained unmatched. In DNA, the CDR3 is TGTGCCAGCAGCTCCGGGACTAGCGGGGGCGAGCAGTACTTC. Translation gives CASSSGTSGGEQYF.

The chain has TRBV6-5 and TRBJ2-7, with 11 bases lining up with TRBD1. Per germline, CDR1 MNHEY and CDR2 SVGAGI. The CDR3 extends over 15 amino acids. V was pared by 7 bases and J by 0 bases, with 5 bases of the junction left unmatched. DNA of the CDR3: TGTGCCAGCACGAAGGACAGGGGGCACTCCTACGAGCAGTACTTC. Translation: CASTKDRGHSYEQYF.

This clone is a singleton in its sample. The gene calls are TRBV6-5 and TRBJ1-1; no clear D. Deletions cut 0 bases from V and 1 base from J, with 12 bases between. Germline V CDR1 and CDR2: MNHEY, SVGAGI. This CDR3 is 16 amino acids long. The CDR3 nucleotides are TGTGCCAGCAGTTACTCGGGCAGTCGGCCGAACACTGAAGCTTTCTTT. It codes for CASSYSGSRPNTEAFF.

The chain employs TRBV6-5 and TRBJ2-1; no clear D gene. Germline CDR1 and CDR2: MNHEY and SVGAGI. CDR3 length equals 14 residues. V was cut by 5 bases and J by 0 bases, with 8 bases left in between. The CDR3 DNA is TGTGCCAGCAGTCAAAGCGTCTCCTACAATGAGCAGTTCTTC. Its translation: CASSQSVSYNEQFF.

The chain uses TRBV5-4 and TRBJ2-1, with 9 bases matching TRBD1. This CDR3 is 15 amino acids long. Germline CDR1 and CDR2: SGHNT and YYREEE (reference sequence). The trim removed 4 bases at V and 6 bases at J, leaving 8 bases unmatched. In DNA form, the CDR3 reads TGTGCCAGCAGCCCGGACAGGGGAGGAAGCAATGAGCAGTTCTTC. Translating gives CASSPDRGGSNEQFF.

The V gene is TRBV2, the J gene TRBJ2-5; 9 bases map to TRBD1. Germline trimming cut 6 bases from V and 4 bases from J; bases unmatched to any gene: 6. Germline V gene sequence: CDR1 SNHLY, CDR2 FYNNEI. CDR3 length: 14 amino acids. CDR3 in DNA: TGTGCCAGCAGGACAGGGGGTCTTCGAGAGACCCAGTACTTC. Translating it yields CASRTGGLRETQYF.

The sample holds one count of this clone. The genes are TRBV19 and TRBJ1-1, with TRBD1 identical over 8 bases. The CDR3 sequence is 16 residues long. Germline assignment: CDR1 LNHDA and CDR2 SQIVND (reference sequence). Trimming took 10 bases from V and 7 from J; bases not matched to a gene: 20. CDR3 nucleotides: TGTGCCACCACAACCGACAGGGGCAACCATGTAGGTGAAGCTTTCTTT. This encodes CATTTDRGNHVGEAFF.

The rearrangement links TRBV10-2 to TRBJ2-1; TRBD2 aligns across 12 bases. Germline values: CDR1 WSHSY, CDR2 SAAADI. The CDR3 runs to 16 residues. V shed 10 bases, J shed 7 bases, and the junction held 14 bases outside the gene matches. This CDR3 is CATQGSTSGSWNEQFF. CDR3 in DNA: TGCGCCACCCAGGGCTCGACTAGCGGGAGTTGGAATGAGCAGTTCTTC.

The chain recombines TRBV6-2 or TRBV6-3 with TRBJ1-1; D gene uncertain. Germline V gene sequence: CDR1 MNHEY, CDR2 SVGEGT. CDR3 size: 13 residues. Trimming took 0 bases from V and 4 from J, leaving 6 bases between them. The chain's CDR3 is CASSYSIGTEAFF. The CDR3 DNA reads TGTGCCAGCAGTTACTCTATCGGCACTGAAGCTTTCTTT.

The rearrangement joins TRBV6-4 to TRBJ1-2; perhaps TRBD1 as D (6 bases). Trimming pared 3 bases from V and 8 bases from J, leaving 13 bases between. Germline V lookup: CDR1 MRHNA, CDR2 SNTAGT. The CDR3 has 13 amino acids. The DNA for the CDR3 is TGTGCCAGCAGTGAACGGGGGGGGCTCGGCTACACCTTC. Encoded protein: CASSERGGLGYTF.

The V call is TRBV6-2 or TRBV6-3, the J call TRBJ2-3, with 9 bases that match TRBD2. The CDR3 spans 17 residues. Germline values: CDR1 MNHEY, CDR2 SVGEGT. The J segment lost 4 bases and the V segment lost 0 bases, leaving 8 bases of the junction unmatched. This CDR3 reads CASSYSTAGGRADTQYF. Here the CDR3 DNA reads TGTGCCAGCAGTTACTCGACGGCGGGGGGGCGGGCAGATACGCAGTATTTT.

The rearrangement joins TRBV19 to TRBJ1-5, with D possibly matching TRBD1 (5 bases). The germline V gene encodes CDR1 LNHDA and CDR2 SQIVND (reference sequence). Trimming took 6 bases from V and 0 from J, leaving 12 bases between them. CDR3 length: 15 amino acids. The CDR3 DNA reads as TGTGCCAGTAGAAGGGAGGGGTTTAGCAATCAGCCCCAGCATTTT. Its translation is CASRREGFSNQPQHF.

The V call is TRBV6-5, the J call TRBJ2-7; 9 nucleotides match TRBD1. V was clipped by 2 bases and J by 3 bases; unmatched bases: 5. CDR1 and CDR2 from the germline V gene are MNHEY and SVGAGI. This CDR3 comprises 15 residues. The CDR3 is CASSYGGQGYYEQYF. The CDR3 bases are TGTGCCAGCAGTTACGGGGGACAGGGCTACTACGAGCAGTACTTC.

This chain joins TRBV4-3 and TRBJ1-2; a weak D match, TRBD1 (6 bases). This CDR3 has 14 residues. The germline CDR1 and CDR2 sequences are LGHNA and YSLEER. V shed 4 bases and J shed 4 bases, with 13 bases lying between them. CDR3 DNA: TGCGCCAGCAGCCGACAACAGGGCAGCTATGGCTACACCTTC. Amino acids: CASSRQQGSYGYTF.

CDR3 sequence (DNA): TGTGCCAGCCTCAGACTCCCCTATGGCTACACCTTC. It encodes CASLRLPYGYTF. This sequence joins TRBV28 and TRBJ1-2, with D unclear. The CDR3 extends over 12 amino acids. In germline, CDR1 is MDHEN, CDR2 SYDVKM. Trimming took 8 bases from V and 4 from J, leaving 11 bases between them.

The rearrangement uses TRBV10-2 and TRBJ2-1; tentative D call: TRBD1 (6 bases). The V end was cut by 5 bases, the J end by 1 base, with 24 bases between. The CDR3 totals 19 residues. The germline gives CDR1 WSHSY, CDR2 SAAADI. The CDR3 spells CASSPSSGHYFESYNEQFF. CDR3 nucleotides: TGCGCCAGCAGTCCAAGCTCGGGACATTATTTCGAGTCCTACAATGAGCAGTTCTTC.

This rearrangement joins TRBV6-2 or TRBV6-3 to TRBJ2-1, with a tentative D call TRBD2 (5 bases). V was trimmed by 2 bases and J by 14 bases, leaving 10 bases between them. Germline-derived CDR1 and CDR2 are MNHEY and SVGEGT. CDR3 length equals 11 residues. CDR3 sequence reads: CASSYPGSKFF. CDR3 in DNA: TGTGCCAGCAGTTACCCGGGATCCAAGTTCTTC.

The rearrangement links TRBV6-1 to TRBJ1-1; TRBD1 aligns across 12 bases. V shed 5 bases, J shed 4 bases, and the junction held 5 bases outside the gene matches. Germline V CDR1 and CDR2: MNHNS, SASEGT. This CDR3 has 15 residues. In nucleotides, the CDR3 is TGTGCCAGCAGTCAGGGACAGGGGGCGACCACTGAAGCTTTCTTT. This codes for CASSQGQGATTEAFF.

The chain uses TRBV3-1 (or the pseudogene TRBV3-2) and TRBJ1-1; weak D call: TRBD1 (6 bases). V dropped 3 bases and J dropped 4 bases, with 15 bases sitting between them. Germline CDR1 LGHDT, CDR2 YNNKEL (reference sequence). The CDR3 loop spans 15 amino acids. CDR3 in DNA: TGTGCCAGCAGCCAGAAGGGGGGGACATTCACTGAAGCTTTCTTT. Amino acid sequence: CASSQKGGTFTEAFF.

The chain combines TRBV19 with TRBJ2-7; TRBD1 aligns across 10 bases. Trimming removed 4 bases from V and 2 bases from J; junction bases left unmatched: 8. The germline gives CDR1 LNHDA, CDR2 SQIVND (reference sequence). CDR3 length: 16 amino acids. CDR3 in amino acids: CASSRPPGQGTYEQYF. For the CDR3, the DNA is TGTGCCAGTAGTAGACCCCCGGGACAGGGGACCTACGAGCAGTACTTC. Filled out from reference TRBV19 and TRBJ2-7, the complete variable domain reads DGGITQSPKYLFRKEGQNVTLSCEQNLNHDAMYWYRQDPGQGLRLIYYSQIVNDFQKGDIAEGYSVSREKKESFPLTVTSAQKNPTAFYLCASSRPPGQGTYEQYFGPGTRLTVT.